This T cell receptor beta chain comes out of a study of technical replicates of blood from a few donors. Only in-frame clones appear in the TCRdb table, and some are missing; sequencing was by immunoSEQ multiplex PCR. Here the sample spans roughly 93,000 clones, roughly 95% being singletons. Germline V gene lookup returns CDR1 MNHEY and CDR2 SMNVEV (reference sequence). CDR3 length: 14 residues. Trimming shortened V by 9 bases and J by 0 bases, and 14 bases separated the two germline ends. This clonotype originated in a human donor in good health. The V call is TRBV27, the J call TRBJ2-5; a weak D match, TRBD2 (6 bases). The sample taken for sequencing was T cells isolated from PBMCs. CDR3: CASWRGPYQETQYF. The CDR3 DNA reads TGTGCCAGTTGGAGGGGACCGTACCAAGAGACCCAGTACTTC.